These T cell receptor beta chains were read from a single sample in a study of cytomegalovirus exposure and HLA in healthy donors. Profiling relied on immunoSEQ multiplex PCR, and the TCRdb table lists in-frame clones only, not all of them. The top ten hold around 0.79% of the sample, which has around 100,000 clones, roughly 68% seen once. Sequencing was done on a sample of PBMCs. All receptors derive from a woman aged 25 to 39 in good health and CMV-seronegative. The CDR3 runs from the conserved cysteine through the conserved F or W. The D gene is left open where the match is weak. Expanded clones are given a class, and other clones once, few, many or no size at all.

NA,NA,TRBJ1-4,TRBV7-2,14,CASSLGQANEKLFF,TGTGCCAGCAGCTTGGGGCAGGCTAATGAAAAACTGTTTTTT
NA,NA,TRBJ2-7,TRBV4-3,14,CASSQDGLAKEQYF,TGCGCCAGCAGCCAAGATGGCCTAGCCAAGGAGCAGTACTTC
NA,NA,TRBJ2-3,TRBV2,12,CASSEETDTQYF,TGTGCCAGCAGCGAGGAAACAGATACGCAGTATTTT
NA,NA,TRBJ1-2,TRBV5-8,14,CASSRRQEPYGYTF,TGTGCCAGCAGCCGCCGACAGGAGCCCTATGGCTACACCTTC
TRBD2,few,TRBJ2-7,TRBV2,14,CASEPGLAGGEQYF,TGTGCCAGCGAGCCGGGACTAGCGGGAGGTGAGCAGTACTTC
TRBD1,NA,TRBJ1-5,TRBV7-9,16,CASSLLGQGPNQPQHF,TGTGCCAGCAGCCTCTTGGGACAGGGGCCTAATCAGCCCCAGCATTTT
TRBD1,NA,TRBJ1-5,TRBV6-6,15,CASSDPTGANQPQHF,TGTGCCAGCAGTGACCCAACAGGGGCCAATCAGCCCCAGCATTTT
TRBD1,NA,TRBJ2-7,TRBV30,12,CAFSGGAYEQYF,TGTGCCTTCTCAGGGGGCGCCTACGAGCAGTACTTC
NA,NA,TRBJ1-2,TRBV6-5,11,CASSPGVGYTF,TGTGCCAGCAGTCCAGGGGTTGGCTACACCTTC
NA,once,TRBJ1-5,TRBV30,17,CAWSASRTDNSNQPQHF,TGTGCCTGGAGTGCTTCGAGGACAGACAATAGCAATCAGCCCCAGCATTTT
NA,NA,TRBJ1-1,TRBV30,11,CAWSAGRRAFF,TGTGCCTGGAGTGCAGGGAGGCGAGCTTTCTTT
NA,NA,TRBJ1-2,TRBV30,13,CATLDQKTYGYTF,TGTGCCACCCTAGATCAGAAAACCTATGGCTACACCTTC
TRBD2,NA,TRBJ2-5,TRBV27,16,CASSPDSGIGWETQYF,TGTGCCAGCAGTCCTGATAGCGGGATAGGGTGGGAGACCCAGTACTTC
NA,NA,TRBJ2-2,TRBV7-3,14,CASSSNSYTGELFF,TGTGCCAGCAGCTCCAACTCGTACACCGGGGAGCTGTTTTTT
NA,NA,TRBJ2-3,TRBV6-5,14,CASEKGGQEGTQYF,TGTGCCAGTGAGAAAGGGGGCCAGGAGGGTACGCAGTATTTT
TRBD2,few,TRBJ2-7,TRBV15,16,CATSRDGGTSSYEQYF,TGTGCCACCAGCAGAGATGGAGGGACTAGCTCCTACGAGCAGTACTTC
NA,NA,TRBJ2-1,TRBV19,15,CASSMRAGGGVEQFF,TGTGCCAGTAGTATGAGGGCTGGGGGCGGAGTTGAGCAGTTCTTC
NA,NA,TRBJ2-5,TRBV19,16,CASSLPSPGIQETQYF,TGTGCCAGTAGCCTTCCCTCCCCCGGGATCCAAGAGACCCAGTACTTC
NA,once,TRBJ1-2,TRBV5-5,13,CASSLDGAWGYTF,TGTGCCAGCAGCCTAGATGGGGCATGGGGCTACACCTTC
NA,once,TRBJ2-5,TRBV5-1,12,CASWEYQETQYF,TGCGCCAGCTGGGAGTACCAAGAGACCCAGTACTTC
TRBD2,few,TRBJ2-3,TRBV29-1,17,CSVVSERGAFRTDTQYF,TGCAGCGTTGTCTCCGAGCGGGGGGCCTTTAGGACAGATACGCAGTATTTT
NA,NA,TRBJ1-5,TRBV5-1,15,CASSLGGHSNQPQHF,TGCGCCAGCAGCTTGGGCGGACATAGCAATCAGCCCCAGCATTTT
NA,NA,TRBJ2-7,TRBV25-1,14,CASSEARGSYEQYF,TGTGCCAGCAGTGAAGCCCGGGGGTCCTACGAGCAGTACTTC
NA,once,TRBJ1-2,TRBV27,18,CASSLFATQGRKNYGYTF,TGTGCCAGCAGTTTATTTGCCACCCAGGGGCGTAAGAACTATGGCTACACCTTC
TRBD1,few,TRBJ1-1,TRBV29-1,14,CSVEIRGGRAEAFF,TGCAGCGTTGAGATTAGAGGGGGCAGAGCTGAAGCTTTCTTT
NA,NA,TRBJ1-2,TRBV11-2,14,CASSLDPGSYGYTF,TGTGCCAGCAGCTTAGATCCCGGTAGCTATGGCTACACCTTC
NA,NA,TRBJ1-1,TRBV2,14,CASSELRQNTEAFF,TGTGCCAGCAGTGAGTTGCGGCAGAACACTGAAGCTTTCTTT